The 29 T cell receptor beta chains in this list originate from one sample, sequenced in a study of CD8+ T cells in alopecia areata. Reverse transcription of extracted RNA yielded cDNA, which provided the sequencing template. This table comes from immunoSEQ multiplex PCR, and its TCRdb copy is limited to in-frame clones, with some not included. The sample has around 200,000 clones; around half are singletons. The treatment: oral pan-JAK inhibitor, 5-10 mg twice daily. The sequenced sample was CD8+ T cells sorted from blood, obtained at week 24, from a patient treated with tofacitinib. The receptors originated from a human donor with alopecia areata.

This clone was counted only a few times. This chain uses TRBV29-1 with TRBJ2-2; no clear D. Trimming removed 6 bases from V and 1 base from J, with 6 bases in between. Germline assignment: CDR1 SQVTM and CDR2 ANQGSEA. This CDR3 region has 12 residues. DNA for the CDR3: TGCAGCGTCGGAGAGAACACCGGGGAGCTGTTTTTT. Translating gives CSVGENTGELFF.

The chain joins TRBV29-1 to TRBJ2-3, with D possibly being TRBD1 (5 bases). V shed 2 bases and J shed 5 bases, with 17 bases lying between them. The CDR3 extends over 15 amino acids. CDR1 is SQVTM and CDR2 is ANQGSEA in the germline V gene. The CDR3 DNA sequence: TGCAGCGTTGAAAGGGGTTCCGAAGTAGGAGATACGCAGTATTTT. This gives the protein CSVERGSEVGDTQYF.

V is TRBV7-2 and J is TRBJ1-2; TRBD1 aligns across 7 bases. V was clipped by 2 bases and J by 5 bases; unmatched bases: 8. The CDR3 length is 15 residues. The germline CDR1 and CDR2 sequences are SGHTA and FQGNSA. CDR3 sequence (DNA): TGTGCCAGCAGCTTATCGGGAGGGGGCGAGTATGGCTACACCTTC. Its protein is CASSLSGGGEYGYTF.

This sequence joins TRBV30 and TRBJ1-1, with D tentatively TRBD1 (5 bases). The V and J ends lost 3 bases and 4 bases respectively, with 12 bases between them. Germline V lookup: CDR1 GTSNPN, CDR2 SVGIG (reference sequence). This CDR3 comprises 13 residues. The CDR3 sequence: CAWSALGGTEAFF. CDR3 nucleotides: TGTGCCTGGAGCGCCCTGGGGGGCACTGAAGCTTTCTTT.

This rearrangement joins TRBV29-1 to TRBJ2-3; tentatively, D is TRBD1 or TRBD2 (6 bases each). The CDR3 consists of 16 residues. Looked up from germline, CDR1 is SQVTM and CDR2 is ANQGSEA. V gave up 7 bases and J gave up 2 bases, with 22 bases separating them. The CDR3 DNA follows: TGCAGCGCTACGGGATCGGGGGCCCTTTACACAGATACGCAGTATTTT. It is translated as CSATGSGALYTDTQYF.

CDR3 in amino acids: CASKGGDSYEQYF. CDR3 nucleotides: TGCGCCAGCAAGGGCGGAGACTCCTACGAGCAGTACTTC. V usage is TRBV10-2 and J usage is TRBJ2-7, with unresolved D. The CDR3 spans 13 residues. Trimming shortened V by 7 bases and J by 0 bases, and 10 bases separated the two germline ends. Germline loops: CDR1 WSHSY, CDR2 SAAADI.

The CDR3 DNA reads TGTGCCAGCAGCTTAACATTGGGGACTGAAGCTTTCTTT. Its translation is CASSLTLGTEAFF. The chain uses TRBV13 and TRBJ1-1; the D is unclear. There are 13 residues in the CDR3. Trimming removed 2 bases from V and 5 bases from J, with 9 bases in between. Germline V gene sequence: CDR1 PRHDT, CDR2 FYEKMQ (reference sequence).

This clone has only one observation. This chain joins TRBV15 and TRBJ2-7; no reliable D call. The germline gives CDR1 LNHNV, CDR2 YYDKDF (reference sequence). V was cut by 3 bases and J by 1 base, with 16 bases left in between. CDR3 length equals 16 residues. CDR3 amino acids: CATSSVLSTLSYEQYF. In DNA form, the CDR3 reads TGTGCCACCAGCAGTGTCTTGAGTACGTTGTCCTACGAGCAGTACTTC. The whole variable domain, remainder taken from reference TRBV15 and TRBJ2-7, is DAMVIQNPRYQVTQFGKPVTLSCSQTLNHNVMYWYQQKSSQAPKLLFHYYDKDFNNEADTPDNFQSRRPNTSFCFLDIRSPGLGDTAMYLCATSSVLSTLSYEQYFGPGTRLTVT.

CDR3 nucleotides: TGCAGCGTTGACCCAGGGTCACGTGATGGCTACACCTTC. Protein sequence: CSVDPGSRDGYTF. J is TRBJ1-2 and V is TRBV29-1, with a weak D call TRBD1 (5 bases). Germline CDR1 is SQVTM and CDR2 is ANQGSEA. The CDR3 runs to 13 residues. V was clipped by 3 bases and J by 6 bases, with 14 bases between them.

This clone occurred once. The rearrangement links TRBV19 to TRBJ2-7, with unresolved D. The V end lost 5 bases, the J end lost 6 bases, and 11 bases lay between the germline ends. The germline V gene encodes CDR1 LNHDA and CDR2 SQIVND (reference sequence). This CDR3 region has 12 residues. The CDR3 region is CASSQPGGEQYF. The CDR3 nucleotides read TGTGCCAGTAGTCAACCCGGCGGCGAGCAGTACTTC. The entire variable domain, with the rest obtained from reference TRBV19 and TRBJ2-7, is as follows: DGGITQSPKYLFRKEGQNVTLSCEQNLNHDAMYWYRQDPGQGLRLIYYSQIVNDFQKGDIAEGYSVSREKKESFPLTVTSAQKNPTAFYLCASSQPGGEQYFGPGTRLTVT.

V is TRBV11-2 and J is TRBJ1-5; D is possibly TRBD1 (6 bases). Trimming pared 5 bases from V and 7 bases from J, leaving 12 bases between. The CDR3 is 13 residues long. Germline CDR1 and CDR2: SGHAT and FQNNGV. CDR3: CASSEGGYQPQHF. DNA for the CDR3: TGTGCCAGCAGCGAAGGGGGGTACCAGCCCCAGCATTTT.

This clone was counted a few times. The CDR3 sequence is CASSPLRLAGGADTGELFF. Written as DNA, the CDR3 is TGTGCCAGCAGTCCCCTAAGACTAGCGGGGGGGGCAGACACCGGGGAGCTGTTTTTT. The chain carries TRBV27 and TRBJ2-2; TRBD2 matches 14 bases. The germline V gene encodes CDR1 MNHEY and CDR2 SMNVEV (reference sequence). V was clipped by 5 bases and J by 3 bases; unmatched bases: 11. CDR3 length equals 19 residues.

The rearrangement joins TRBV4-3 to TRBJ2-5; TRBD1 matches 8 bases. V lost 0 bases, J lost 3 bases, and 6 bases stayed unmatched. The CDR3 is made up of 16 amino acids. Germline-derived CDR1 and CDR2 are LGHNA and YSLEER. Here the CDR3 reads CASSQEGTGAEETQYF. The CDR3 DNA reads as TGCGCCAGCAGCCAAGAGGGGACAGGTGCTGAAGAGACCCAGTACTTC.

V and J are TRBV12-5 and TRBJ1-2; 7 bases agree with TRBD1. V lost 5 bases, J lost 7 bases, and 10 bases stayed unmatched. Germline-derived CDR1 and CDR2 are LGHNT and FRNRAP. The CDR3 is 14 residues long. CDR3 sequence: CASGPSKGAGGYTF. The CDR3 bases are TGTGCTAGTGGTCCCTCTAAGGGGGCCGGTGGCTACACCTTC.

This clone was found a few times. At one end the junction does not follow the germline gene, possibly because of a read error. The CDR3 bases are TGCAGCGTGACCGAGAGACAGGGGGTTCACTTC. Encoded protein: CSVTERQGVHF. The chain has TRBV29-1 and TRBJ2-7; 9 nucleotides match TRBD1. In germline, CDR1 is SQVTM, CDR2 ANQGSEA. The CDR3 length is 11 residues.

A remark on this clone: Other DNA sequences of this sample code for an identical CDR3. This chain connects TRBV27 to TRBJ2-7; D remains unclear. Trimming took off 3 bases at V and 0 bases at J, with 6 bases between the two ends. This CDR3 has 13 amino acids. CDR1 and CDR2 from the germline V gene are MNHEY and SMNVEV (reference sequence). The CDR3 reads CASSFGPSYEQYF. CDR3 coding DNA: TGTGCCAGCAGTTTCGGGCCCTCCTACGAGCAGTACTTC.

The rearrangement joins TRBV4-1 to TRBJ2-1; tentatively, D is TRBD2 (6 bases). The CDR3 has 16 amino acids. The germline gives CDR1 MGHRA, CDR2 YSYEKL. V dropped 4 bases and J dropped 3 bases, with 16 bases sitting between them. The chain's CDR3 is CASSRIREPLYNEQFF. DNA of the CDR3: TGCGCCAGCAGCCGGATCCGGGAGCCCCTCTACAATGAGCAGTTCTTC.

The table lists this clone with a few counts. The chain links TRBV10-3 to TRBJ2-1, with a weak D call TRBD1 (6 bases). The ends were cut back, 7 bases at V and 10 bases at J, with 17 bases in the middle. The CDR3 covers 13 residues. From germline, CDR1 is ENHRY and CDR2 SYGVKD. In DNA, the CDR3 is TGTGCCATCACCCAGGGGAATCGGCAGGAGCAGTTCTTC. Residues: CAITQGNRQEQFF.

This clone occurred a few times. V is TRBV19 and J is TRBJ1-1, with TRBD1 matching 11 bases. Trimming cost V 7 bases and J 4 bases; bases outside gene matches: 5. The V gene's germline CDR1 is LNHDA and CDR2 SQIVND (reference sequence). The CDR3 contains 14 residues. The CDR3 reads CASNPGTGGTEAFF. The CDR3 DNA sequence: TGTGCCAGTAACCCCGGGACAGGGGGCACTGAAGCTTTCTTT.

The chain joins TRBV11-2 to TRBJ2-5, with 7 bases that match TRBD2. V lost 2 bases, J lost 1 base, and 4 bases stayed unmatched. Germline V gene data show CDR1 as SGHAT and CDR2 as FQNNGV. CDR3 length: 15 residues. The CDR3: CASSLRRGGQETQYF. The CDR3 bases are TGTGCCAGCAGCTTAAGGCGCGGGGGCCAAGAGACCCAGTACTTC.

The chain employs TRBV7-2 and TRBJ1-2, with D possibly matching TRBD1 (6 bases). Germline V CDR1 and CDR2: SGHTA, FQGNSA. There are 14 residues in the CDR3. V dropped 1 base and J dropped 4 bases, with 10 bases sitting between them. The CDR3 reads CASSLGGLGYGYTF. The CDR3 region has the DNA TGTGCCAGCAGCTTAGGGGGGCTCGGCTATGGCTACACCTTC.

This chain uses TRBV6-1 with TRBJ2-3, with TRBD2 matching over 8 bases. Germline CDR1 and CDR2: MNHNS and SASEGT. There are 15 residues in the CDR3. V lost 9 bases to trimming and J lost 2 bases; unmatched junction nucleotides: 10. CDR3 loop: CASGERGSSTDTQYF. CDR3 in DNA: TGTGCCAGTGGGGAGCGGGGGTCTTCCACAGATACGCAGTATTTT.

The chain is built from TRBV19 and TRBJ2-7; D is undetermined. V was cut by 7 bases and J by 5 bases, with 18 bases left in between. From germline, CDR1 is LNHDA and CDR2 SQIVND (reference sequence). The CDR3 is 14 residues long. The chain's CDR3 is CASNHEPEHDEQYF. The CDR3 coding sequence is TGTGCCAGTAACCACGAGCCAGAGCACGACGAGCAGTACTTC.

CDR3 sequence (DNA): TGTGCCAGCAGCTACGGGACTGAAGCTTTCTTT. Translation gives CASSYGTEAFF. J is TRBJ1-1 and V is TRBV5-6, with no clear D. The CDR3 has 11 residues. V was clipped by 3 bases and J by 5 bases, with 5 bases between them. The germline V gene has CDR1 SGHDT and CDR2 YYEEEE. The entire variable domain, with the rest obtained from reference TRBV5-6 and TRBJ1-1, is as follows: DAGVTQSPTHLIKTRGQQVTLRCSPKSGHDTVSWYQQALGQGPQFIFQYYEEEERQRGNFPDRFSGHQFPNYSSELNVNALLLGDSALYLCASSYGTEAFFGQGTRLTVV.

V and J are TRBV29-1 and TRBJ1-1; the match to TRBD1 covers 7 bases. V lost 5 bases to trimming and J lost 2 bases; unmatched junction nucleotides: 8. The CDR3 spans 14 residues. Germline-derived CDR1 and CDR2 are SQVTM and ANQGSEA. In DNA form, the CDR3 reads TGCAGCGTTCAAACAGGGGATCCTAACACTGAAGCTTTCTTT. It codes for CSVQTGDPNTEAFF.

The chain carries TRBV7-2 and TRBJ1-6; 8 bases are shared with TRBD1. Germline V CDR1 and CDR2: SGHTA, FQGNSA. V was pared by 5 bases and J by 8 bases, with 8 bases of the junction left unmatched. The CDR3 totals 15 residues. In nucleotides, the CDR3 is TGTGCCAGCAGCCTAACAGACAGGGGTTATTCACCCCTCCACTTT. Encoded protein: CASSLTDRGYSPLHF.

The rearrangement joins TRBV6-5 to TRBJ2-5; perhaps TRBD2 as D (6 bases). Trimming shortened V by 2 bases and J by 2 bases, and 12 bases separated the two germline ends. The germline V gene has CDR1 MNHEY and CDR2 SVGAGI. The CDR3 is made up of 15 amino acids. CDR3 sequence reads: CASSYAGTPQETQYF. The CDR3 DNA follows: TGTGCCAGCAGTTACGCCGGGACTCCGCAAGAGACCCAGTACTTC.

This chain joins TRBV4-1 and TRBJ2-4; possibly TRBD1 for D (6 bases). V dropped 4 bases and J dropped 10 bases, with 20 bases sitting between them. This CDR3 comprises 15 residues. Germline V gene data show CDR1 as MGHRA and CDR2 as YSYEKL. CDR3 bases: TGCGCCAGCAGCCCTCAACAGGGAAGGAAAGGGATTCAGTACTTC. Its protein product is CASSPQQGRKGIQYF.

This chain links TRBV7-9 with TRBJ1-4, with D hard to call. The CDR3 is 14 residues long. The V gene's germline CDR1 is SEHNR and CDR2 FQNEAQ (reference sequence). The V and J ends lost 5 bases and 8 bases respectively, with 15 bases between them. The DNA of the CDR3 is TGTGCCAGCAGCACCGGACTTCTGGGGGAAAAACTGTTTTTT. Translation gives CASSTGLLGEKLFF.